A selection of T cell receptor beta chains follows, all from one sample in a study of T-cell memory formation after mild COVID-19. One entry per CDR3 protein results from TCRdb running MiXCR on the 5' RACE reads. The sample shows about 350,000 distinct CDR3 sequences, around 13% of them seen only once. The sample comprised PBMCs or a T cell subset sorted from them (not recorded which). The receptors derive from a man younger than 30 who had mild COVID-19 (a few samples of this study predate the infection). Cell type and time point are not known. CDR3s include the opening cysteine and the closing phenylalanine or tryptophan. A D gene is named only where the DNA matches it firmly. Not all rows give a size; the values are once, few, many and, for expanded clones, a class.

clone_size	v_call	j_call	d_call	cdr3_nt	cdr3_aa
few	TRBV4-3	TRBJ2-3	TRBD1	TGCGCCAGCAGCCAAGGGACAGGGGGGACTTATAGCACAGATACGCAGTATTTT	CASSQGTGGTYSTDTQYF
.	TRBV12-3/TRBV12-4	TRBJ2-3	TRBD2	TGTGCCAGCAGCGGTGGGGGGGGGTACACAGATACGCAGTATTTT	CASSGGGGYTDTQYF
few	TRBV20-1	TRBJ2-4	.	TGCAGTGCTAGGATAGGGGGGGAAAACATTCAGTACTTC	CSARIGGENIQYF
.	TRBV7-3	TRBJ2-1	TRBD1	TGTGCCAGCAGTATACAGGGGTGGGGCAATGAGCAGTTATTC	CASSIQGWGNEQLF
.	TRBV12-3/TRBV12-4	TRBJ2-2	TRBD1	TGTGCCAGCAGGACAGGGACAATGAACACCGGGGAGCTGTTTTTT	CASRTGTMNTGELFF
many	TRBV7-9	TRBJ1-2	.	TGTGCCAGCAGCCCGGAGAACTATGGCTACACCTTC	CASSPENYGYTF
few	TRBV4-3	TRBJ2-7	.	TGCGCCAGCAGCCAAGATCTAGGGTACAGGGCTCGGAACGAGCAGTACTTC	CASSQDLGYRARNEQYF
few	TRBV18	TRBJ1-1	.	TGTGCCAGCTCACCCCTGGGAGGAATGGAGACTGAAGCTTTCTTT	CASSPLGGMETEAFF
few	TRBV9	TRBJ2-1	.	TGTGCCAGCAGCGTAGGCCCGCGAAGGGTGGATGAGCAGTTCTTC	CASSVGPRRVDEQFF
.	TRBV7-6	TRBJ2-1	TRBD2	TGTGCCAGCAGCTTAGACGCTAGCGGGGGAAATGAGCAGTTCTTC	CASSLDASGGNEQFF
few	TRBV6-2/TRBV6-3	TRBJ1-6	.	TGTGCCAGCAGCCGAACAGGGTCCTCCTATAATTCACCCCTCCACTTT	CASSRTGSSYNSPLHF
few	TRBV7-8	TRBJ2-3	.	TGTGCCAGCAGGGCCCGGACAGATACGCAGTATTTT	CASRARTDTQYF
few	TRBV7-2	TRBJ1-2	.	TGTGCCAGCAGCCGAATTGAAAGGGGAGGCTACACCTTC	CASSRIERGGYTF
.	TRBV4-2	TRBJ2-5	TRBD2	TGTGCCAGCAGCCAAGATGTTGTCGCTAGCGGGGGCCAAGAGACCCAGTACTTC	CASSQDVVASGGQETQYF
few	TRBV6-5	TRBJ1-6	TRBD1	TGTGCCAGCAGTCGAGCCGGGACAGGGGGATCTTCACCCCTCCACTTT	CASSRAGTGGSSPLHF
.	TRBV11-1	TRBJ2-1	.	TGTGCCAGCAGCTTTCGCGCGACTAGCTACAATGAGCAGTTCTTC	CASSFRATSYNEQFF
few	TRBV29-1	TRBJ1-2	TRBD1	TGCAGCCTAAGGACAGGGGAGAACTATGGCTACACCTTC	CSLRTGENYGYTF
few	TRBV5-8	TRBJ2-3	.	TGTGCCAGCCCCCCGGGCTCCACCCGGGATACGCAGTATTTT	CASPPGSTRDTQYF
.	TRBV5-1	TRBJ2-7	.	TGCGCCAGCAGCGACTTGGGGGCGTCCTCGTACGAGCAGTACTTC	CASSDLGASSYEQYF
.	TRBV18	TRBJ1-1	TRBD1	TGTGCCAGCTCACGCTCCGGGACAGGGGAGACTGAAGCTTTCTTT	CASSRSGTGETEAFF
.	TRBV20-1	TRBJ2-4	.	TGCAGTGCTAAATGGCAAAGCATTCAGTACTTC	CSAKWQSIQYF
.	TRBV10-3	TRBJ2-1	.	TGTGCCATCAGTGCAGTCAAGGACAATGAGCAGTTCTTC	CAISAVKDNEQFF
many	TRBV6-2/TRBV6-3	TRBJ2-5	.	TGTGCCAGCAGTGACGGGGCCCAAGAGACCCAGTACTTC	CASSDGAQETQYF
many	TRBV5-1	TRBJ2-3	.	TGCGCCAGCAGCTTGTACGTCGGGGTTAGCACAGATACGCAGTATTTT	CASSLYVGVSTDTQYF
few	TRBV5-1	TRBJ2-7	.	TGCGCCAGCAGCAATCCAGGAGAGGAGCAGTACTTC	CASSNPGEEQYF
few	TRBV20-1	TRBJ2-5	.	TGCAGTGCTAGACCATGGGGGCGGGAAGAGACCCAGTACTTC	CSARPWGREETQYF
.	TRBV20-1	TRBJ2-3	TRBD2	TGCAGTGCAACACTAGCGGGGGGGCGCACAGATACGCAGTATTTT	CSATLAGGRTDTQYF
.	TRBV5-1	TRBJ2-1	.	TGCGCCAGCTCCAGGGCCAGTCTCAATGAGCAGTTCTTC	CASSRASLNEQFF
few	TRBV19	TRBJ2-2	TRBD2	TGTGCCAGTATGAGGAGCGGGGGGAACACCGGGGAGCTGTTTTTT	CASMRSGGNTGELFF
few	TRBV11-2	TRBJ2-1	TRBD1	TGTGCCAGCAGCCCAAGGGACAGGGGGTCCTACAATGAGCAGTTCTTC	CASSPRDRGSYNEQFF
many	TRBV20-1	TRBJ2-1	TRBD2	TGCAGTGCTAGGCCCCCGGGGGGGAATTACAATGAGCAGTTCTTC	CSARPPGGNYNEQFF
few	TRBV7-9	TRBJ1-2	.	TGTGCCAGCAGCCATCATCACGGCGACTACACCTTC	CASSHHHGDYTF
many	TRBV10-3	TRBJ1-2	.	TGTGCCATCAGTGGTGCCCAGGGGAGGTCCACCTTC	CAISGAQGRSTF
few	TRBV4-1	TRBJ2-1	.	TGCGCCAGCAGCCGCAAAGGGGAACCAATTGAGAGTGAGCAGTTCTTC	CASSRKGEPIESEQFF